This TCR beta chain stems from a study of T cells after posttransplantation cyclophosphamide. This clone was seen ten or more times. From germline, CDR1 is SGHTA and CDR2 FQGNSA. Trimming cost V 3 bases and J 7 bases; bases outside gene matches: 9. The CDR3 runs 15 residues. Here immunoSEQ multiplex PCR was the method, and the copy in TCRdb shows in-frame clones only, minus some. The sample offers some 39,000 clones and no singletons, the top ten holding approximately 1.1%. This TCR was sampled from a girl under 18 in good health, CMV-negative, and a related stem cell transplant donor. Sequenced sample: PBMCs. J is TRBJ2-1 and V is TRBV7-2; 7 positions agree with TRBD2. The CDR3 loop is CASSFLAGQLNEQFF. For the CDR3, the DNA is TGTGCCAGCAGCTTCTTAGCGGGCCAGTTAAATGAGCAGTTCTTC.